What follows is one TCR beta chain and its context. Its antigen is unknown. The authors prepared UMI-labeled TRB cDNA libraries by 5' RACE. After re-calling the 5' RACE reads, TCRdb lists one entry per CDR3 protein, DNA absent. In total, the table holds tens of thousands of distinct CDR3 sequences. These data belong to a study of CXCR3-negative and CXCR3-positive naive CD8 T cells. Study details: A total of 150 million or so TRB reads was generated, with about 1.5 +/- 0.3 million per library.

Whole-study findings and limits: Diversity was high in both naive subsets and much lower in memory cells. The study inferred TCR strength from TRB CDR3 properties and found comparable surface CD5 between naive subsets.

CDR1 is KGHSH, CDR2 LQKENI, per germline. The CDR3 is 16 amino acids. The origin of this receptor is a human donor in good health. Some clones in this sample may be carry-over from other donors' samples. Sequencing input: memory CD8+ T cells from blood. The rearrangement uses TRBV18 and TRBJ2-3; TCRdb returns TRBD1, unconfirmable since there is no DNA. The CDR3 loop is CASSPPLWDLTDTQYF.